The 7 T cell receptor beta chains below all came from one sample that was sequenced in a study of metastatic and nonmetastatic thyroid tumors. Thyroid surgery was preceded by no treatment in any patient. TCRdb re-clonotyped the PCR reads via MiXCR. The sample lists tens of thousands of clones, 20% to 25% occurring once. What was sequenced was blood. The receptors here all came from a female donor with papillary thyroid cancer or a benign thyroid nodule (not recorded which). Some clones in this sample may be carry-over from other donors' samples.

This clone was recorded at least ten times. CDR3 nucleotides: TGTGCCAGCAGCTCCAGCCCCCACGGGGCCTCATATAATTCACCCCTCCACTTT. Encoded protein: CASSSSPHGASYNSPLHF. J is TRBJ1-6 and V is TRBV7-2; tentatively, D is TRBD1 (5 bases). There are 18 residues in the CDR3. Germline loops: CDR1 SGHTA, CDR2 FQGNSA. Deletions cut 4 bases from V and 4 bases from J, with 20 bases between. Full variable domain (remainder filled in from reference TRBV7-2 and TRBJ1-6): GAGVSQSPSNKVTEKGKDVELRCDPISGHTALYWYRQSLGQGLEFLIYFQGNSAPDKSGLPSDRFSAERTGGSVSTLTIQRTQQEDSAVYLCASSSSPHGASYNSPLHFGNGTRLTVT.

This rearrangement joins TRBV7-2 to TRBJ2-1; tentative D call: TRBD2 (5 bases). Between the trimmed V and J ends, which lost 4 bases and 9 bases, there was a span of 13 bases. In germline, CDR1 is SGHTA, CDR2 FQGNSA. The CDR3 loop spans 13 amino acids. The chain's CDR3 is CASSWSGDCEQFF. CDR3 DNA sequence: TGTGCCAGCAGCTGGAGCGGAGATTGTGAGCAGTTCTTC.

This clone was seen a handful of times. V usage is TRBV6-1 and J usage is TRBJ1-2, with 7 bases aligning to TRBD1. In germline, CDR1 is MNHNS, CDR2 SASEGT. V trimming: 7 bases; J trimming: 2 bases; junction bases outside the gene matches: 10. The CDR3 is 15 residues long. CDR3 coding DNA: TGTGCCAGCATGACAGGGCATTATATGAACTATGGCTACACCTTC. Its protein is CASMTGHYMNYGYTF.

This clone was found many times. The V and J genes are TRBV3-1 and TRBJ2-5; 11 bases map to TRBD2. The V gene end was trimmed by 1 base and the J gene end by 0 bases; junction bases not matched to a gene: 7. This CDR3 comprises 18 residues. Per germline, CDR1 LGHDT and CDR2 YNNKEL (reference sequence). The CDR3 region has the DNA TGTGCCAGCAGCCAAGGGATTAGCGGGAGGGCGTACCAAGAGACCCAGTACTTC. This codes for CASSQGISGRAYQETQYF.

V usage is TRBV28 and J usage is TRBJ1-2; D ambiguous. The germline CDR1 and CDR2 sequences are MDHEN and SYDVKM. CDR3 length: 12 residues. V shed 8 bases and J shed 4 bases, with 11 bases lying between them. The DNA of the CDR3 is TGTGCCAGCCAGACATTAAGCTATGGCTACACCTTC. Translating it yields CASQTLSYGYTF.

Of note for this clone: This is likely a read error, given that the CDR3 carries no conserved phenylalanine or tryptophan at its end. The rearrangement uses TRBV20-1 and TRBJ2-7; D may be TRBD1 or TRBD2 (5 bases each). The V gene lost 4 bases and the J gene lost 3 bases, with 19 bases spanning the gap. The CDR3 runs to 15 residues. The germline V gene has CDR1 DFQATT and CDR2 SNEGSKA (reference sequence). The CDR3 loop reads CSAISGTGPYYEQYS. The CDR3 region has the DNA TGCAGTGCTATATCAGGTACGGGACCGTACTACGAGCAGTACTCC.

The chain couples TRBV10-3 to TRBJ2-3, with 10 bases identical to TRBD1. J was trimmed by 0 bases and V by 6 bases; bases with no gene match: 18. The germline gives CDR1 ENHRY, CDR2 SYGVKD. This CDR3 spans 20 amino acids. The CDR3 nucleotides are TGTGCCATCAGCTTTGTTCCAGGGACAGGGGATCCTAGCAGCACAGATACGCAGTATTTT. This codes for CAISFVPGTGDPSSTDTQYF.